The next 20 T cell receptor beta chains were all read from a single sample in a study of early T cells in non-severe SARS-CoV-2 infection. From the 5' RACE reads, TCRdb called clonotypes with MiXCR, one entry per CDR3 protein. The sample contains tens of thousands of distinct CDR3 sequences, roughly 4% of which appear only once. Input material: whole blood. The receptors derive from an adult who was a healthcare worker with PCR-confirmed SARS-CoV-2 infection or an uninfected control (not recorded which).

The table lists this clonotype with many counts. The V call is TRBV5-1, the J call TRBJ1-1, with a tentative D call TRBD1 (5 bases). CDR1 is SGHRS, CDR2 YFSETQ, per germline. Trimming shortened V by 4 bases and J by 1 base, and 11 bases separated the two germline ends. The CDR3 runs 14 residues. Here the CDR3 DNA reads TGCGCCAGCAGCCAAAGAGGACAGAACACTGAAGCTTTCTTT. Residues: CASSQRGQNTEAFF.

This clonotype was observed many times. The gene calls are TRBV11-2 and TRBJ1-2; TRBD1 matches 7 bases. The J segment lost 4 bases and the V segment lost 4 bases, leaving 15 bases of the junction unmatched. The length of the CDR3 is 17 residues. Germline V gene lookup returns CDR1 SGHAT and CDR2 FQNNGV. CDR3 DNA: TGTGCCAGCAGCTCCGCGGGGGGACAGCGACCCTTCTATGGCTACACCTTC. This encodes CASSSAGGQRPFYGYTF.

This clonotype was counted many times. The chain couples TRBV11-2 to TRBJ2-1; 13 positions agree with TRBD2. With V trimmed by 7 bases and J by 7 bases, 10 bases remained unmatched. Germline V gene lookup returns CDR1 SGHAT and CDR2 FQNNGV. CDR3 length: 16 amino acids. The CDR3 DNA follows: TGTGCCAGCACCCCTGGGCGGACTAGCGGGAGTAATGAGCAGTTCTTC. This translates into CASTPGRTSGSNEQFF.

This clonotype has at least ten counts. V and J are TRBV15 and TRBJ2-7; D perhaps matches TRBD2 (5 bases). Germline-derived CDR1 and CDR2 are LNHNV and YYDKDF (reference sequence). V was shortened by 9 bases and J by 3 bases, with 6 bases between the two germline ends. The CDR3 length is 10 residues. The DNA for the CDR3 is TGTGCCACTGAGGGCTACGAGCAGTACTTC. Translation: CATEGYEQYF.

At least ten counts were recorded for this clonotype. This rearrangement joins TRBV30 to TRBJ1-2; 11 nucleotides align to TRBD1. The CDR3 has 14 residues. V was clipped by 2 bases and J by 6 bases; unmatched bases: 5. Per the germline V gene, CDR1 is GTSNPN and CDR2 is SVGIG (reference sequence). The CDR3 sequence is CAWSQPGQGDGYTF. The DNA of the CDR3 is TGTGCCTGGAGTCAACCGGGACAGGGGGATGGCTACACCTTC.

This clonotype was seen at least ten times. The chain carries TRBV5-4 and TRBJ2-1; D call uncertain. Germline V gene sequence: CDR1 SGHNT, CDR2 YYREEE (reference sequence). The CDR3 consists of 13 residues. Trimming pared 1 base from V and 5 bases from J, leaving 7 bases between. CDR3 in amino acids: CASSLPANNEQFF. The CDR3 DNA reads as TGTGCCAGCAGCTTGCCAGCTAACAATGAGCAGTTCTTC.

The CDR3: CASSPDSNTEAFF. CDR3 sequence (DNA): TGTGCCAGCAGCCCCGACAGTAACACTGAAGCTTTCTTT. The J gene is TRBJ1-1, the V gene TRBV7-9; maybe TRBD1 (5 bases). This CDR3 has 13 residues. The V gene's germline CDR1 is SEHNR and CDR2 FQNEAQ (reference sequence). V shed 5 bases and J shed 2 bases, with 9 bases lying between them.

The table lists this clonotype with many counts. The chain employs TRBV21-1 and TRBJ2-1; TRBD1 is the table's D call, not checked against the DNA. TRBV21-1 is classified as a pseudogene. The CDR3 spans 16 residues. The CDR3 DNA sequence: TGTGCCAGCAGCCCTCGGACAGAGGGGCCCTACAATGAGCAGTTCTTC. It translates to CASSPRTEGPYNEQFF.

As DNA, the CDR3 is TGTGCCAGCAGCTTAATTGGTAGCGGGAGTTCTGATACGCAGTATTTT. Protein: CASSLIGSGSSDTQYF. This chain joins TRBV7-2 and TRBJ2-3; 9 bases align to TRBD2. The germline CDR1 and CDR2 sequences are SGHTA and FQGNSA. Trimming at V came to 2 bases and at J to 6 bases, leaving 9 bases not matched to a gene. This CDR3 is built from 16 residues.

This clonotype has ten or more counts. The genes are TRBV5-4 and TRBJ2-1; 7 positions match TRBD2. Germline values: CDR1 SGHNT, CDR2 YYREEE (reference sequence). V dropped 4 bases and J dropped 8; count of bases not matched to a gene: 15. This CDR3 spans 16 amino acids. The CDR3 sequence is CASSPGGAGARYEQFF. In nucleotides, the CDR3 is TGTGCCAGCAGCCCGGGAGGCGCGGGAGCAAGGTATGAGCAGTTCTTC. Combining the CDR3 with reference TRBV5-4 and TRBJ2-1 gives the whole variable domain ETGVTQSPTHLIKTRGQQVTLRCSSQSGHNTVSWYQQALGQGPQFIFQYYREEENGRGNFPPRFSGLQFPNYSSELNVNALELDDSALYLCASSPGGAGARYEQFFGPGTRLTVL.

In its sample, this clonotype was seen many times. The gene calls are TRBV19 and TRBJ2-1; the D gene is possibly TRBD2 (6 bases). The CDR3 loop spans 14 amino acids. The V end lost 5 bases, the J end lost 5 bases, and 13 bases lay between the germline ends. Germline V gene lookup returns CDR1 LNHDA and CDR2 SQIVND (reference sequence). In nucleotides, the CDR3 is TGTGCCAGTAGTTTTGGAGGGACCCACAATGAGCAGTTCTTC. Its protein product is CASSFGGTHNEQFF.

This clonotype was detected a few times. V and J are TRBV18 and TRBJ2-2; perhaps TRBD2 as D (6 bases). Germline V gene sequence: CDR1 KGHSH, CDR2 LQKENI. Trimming pared 3 bases from V and 5 bases from J, leaving 19 bases between. The length of the CDR3 is 17 residues. This CDR3 reads CASSPASASRGTGELFF. CDR3 DNA: TGTGCCAGCTCACCTGCTAGCGCTTCGAGGGGAACCGGGGAGCTGTTTTTT.

This clonotype was observed many times. The rearrangement links TRBV18 to TRBJ2-7; 10 bases agree with TRBD2. V trimming: 3 bases; J trimming: 6 bases; junction bases outside the gene matches: 8. The germline V gene has CDR1 KGHSH and CDR2 LQKENI. The CDR3 sequence is 15 residues long. The CDR3 bases are TGTGCCAGCTCACCGGGGAGCGGGAGGGGCGGCGAGCAGTACTTC. Amino acids: CASSPGSGRGGEQYF.

There are many counts of this clonotype. The rearrangement links TRBV7-6 to TRBJ2-2; D not certain. Deletions cut 1 base from V and 0 bases from J, with 3 bases between. Germline CDR1 and CDR2: SGHVS and FNYEAQ. This CDR3 contains 14 residues. CDR3 amino acids: CASSLGANTGELFF. CDR3 nucleotides: TGTGCCAGCAGCTTAGGGGCGAACACCGGGGAGCTGTTTTTT.

At least ten counts were recorded for this clonotype. The chain carries TRBV18 and TRBJ2-7, with D perhaps TRBD2 (6 bases). CDR3 length: 14 residues. Germline V gives CDR1 KGHSH, CDR2 LQKENI. The V and J ends lost 6 bases and 2 bases respectively, with 14 bases between them. CDR3 in amino acids: CASSQARGTYEQYF. CDR3 in DNA: TGTGCCAGCTCCCAGGCCCGGGGGACCTACGAGCAGTACTTC.

This clonotype has ten or more counts. The V gene is TRBV7-2, the J gene TRBJ2-3; unclear D gene. Trimming took 0 bases from V and 2 from J, leaving 12 bases between them. Germline CDR1 and CDR2: SGHTA and FQGNSA. The CDR3 runs 16 residues. The CDR3: CASSLAAGWSTDTQYF. The CDR3 nucleotides read TGTGCCAGCAGCTTAGCGGCAGGATGGTCCACAGATACGCAGTATTTT.

The rearrangement links TRBV7-2 to TRBJ2-7; weak D call: TRBD2 (6 bases). The CDR3 spans 17 residues. Trimming pared 0 bases from V and 7 bases from J, leaving 22 bases between. CDR1 and CDR2 (germline): SGHTA, FQGNSA. The CDR3 nucleotides read TGTGCCAGCAGCTTAGCGTCTCGCGGGGCGGGCCAAGGGGAGCAGTACTTC. This codes for CASSLASRGAGQGEQYF.

At least ten counts were recorded for this clonotype. CDR3 region: CASSQYGTGWSAYGYTF. CDR3 bases: TGTGCCAGCAGCCAATACGGGACAGGGTGGTCCGCATATGGCTACACCTTC. The rearrangement links TRBV27 to TRBJ1-2, with TRBD1 matching over 9 bases. CDR1 and CDR2 from the germline V gene are MNHEY and SMNVEV (reference sequence). There are 17 residues in the CDR3. With 6 bases clipped from V and 5 bases from J, the junction kept 16 bases outside the gene matches.

This clonotype was recorded many times. The V and J genes are TRBV7-9 and TRBJ2-2; TRBD2 agrees at 10 bases. The CDR3 contains 16 residues. The germline V gene has CDR1 SEHNR and CDR2 FQNEAQ (reference sequence). V gave up 5 bases and J gave up 4 bases; unmatched junction bases: 7. The DNA for the CDR3 is TGTGCCAGCAGCCTCTCTAGCGGGGGCGCCACCGGGGAGCTGTTTTTT. Protein product: CASSLSSGGATGELFF.

The sample holds a few counts of this clonotype. V gene TRBV30 combines with J gene TRBJ1-2; D call uncertain. The CDR3 is 11 amino acids. Deletions cut 1 base from V and 5 bases from J, with 5 bases between. Germline-derived CDR1 and CDR2 are GTSNPN and SVGIG (reference sequence). This CDR3 reads CAWSGGYGYTF. CDR3 sequence (DNA): TGTGCCTGGAGTGGGGGATATGGCTACACCTTC.